What follows are 7 T cell receptor beta chains derived from one specimen sequenced in a study of CD8+ T cells in alopecia areata. After isolation, RNA underwent reverse transcription to generate cDNA as the sequencing template. This table comes from immunoSEQ multiplex PCR, and its TCRdb copy is limited to in-frame clones, with some not included. The data hold hundreds of thousands of clones, with about two thirds observed a single time. This specimen was CD4+ T cells sorted from blood, taken at week 0. These receptors all come from a human donor with alopecia areata.

This clone was seen a few times. The rearrangement links TRBV29-1 to TRBJ2-3, with D perhaps given as TRBD1 or TRBD2 (5 bases each). The germline V gene has CDR1 SQVTM and CDR2 ANQGSEA. V lost 3 bases, J lost 3 bases, and 13 bases lay in between. The CDR3 runs to 14 residues. DNA of the CDR3: TGCAGCGTTGATACGGGACCTAGAACAGATACGCAGTATTTT. This sequence encodes CSVDTGPRTDTQYF.

CDR3 bases: TGTGCCAGTACTACCGGGACAGGGGGCAATCAGCCCCAGCATTTT. Its protein product is CASTTGTGGNQPQHF. V gene TRBV6-1 combines with J gene TRBJ1-5; 10 bases map to TRBD1. This CDR3 is 15 amino acids long. Losses at the gene ends were 9 bases for V and 2 bases for J; bases not matched to a gene: 7. Germline V gene sequence: CDR1 MNHNS, CDR2 SASEGT.

The V gene is TRBV5-1, the J gene TRBJ2-3; D gene ambiguous. V was shortened by 6 bases and J by 6 bases, with 5 bases between the two germline ends. Germline V gene lookup returns CDR1 SGHRS and CDR2 YFSETQ. CDR3 length equals 10 residues. CDR3 protein: CASTHDTQYF. For the CDR3, the DNA is TGCGCCAGCACACACGATACGCAGTATTTT.

The chain has TRBV6-5 and TRBJ2-7, with 7 bases fitting TRBD1. CDR1 and CDR2 (germline): MNHEY, SVGAGI. CDR3 length equals 11 residues. The J segment lost 7 bases and the V segment lost 5 bases, leaving 2 bases of the junction unmatched. The CDR3 region is CASSPGQEQYF. The CDR3 DNA follows: TGTGCCAGCAGTCCGGGACAGGAGCAGTACTTC.

The genes are TRBV29-1 and TRBJ2-7; TRBD1 is a possible D gene (5 bases). The CDR3 loop spans 10 amino acids. From germline, CDR1 is SQVTM and CDR2 ANQGSEA. Trimming pared 4 bases from V and 7 bases from J, leaving 8 bases between. The CDR3 sequence is CSVATVEQYF. As DNA, the CDR3 is TGCAGCGTTGCGACAGTAGAGCAGTACTTC.

The chain employs TRBV20-1 and TRBJ1-1; D not resolved. CDR1 and CDR2 from the germline V gene are DFQATT and SNEGSKA (reference sequence). Trimming stripped 2 bases from V and 3 bases from J, with 4 bases between. This CDR3 is built from 11 residues. The CDR3: CSARQDTEAFF. In DNA form, the CDR3 reads TGCAGTGCTAGACAGGACACTGAAGCTTTCTTT.

The genes are TRBV11-2 and TRBJ2-7; TRBD1 matches 7 bases. CDR3 length equals 15 residues. Germline V CDR1 and CDR2: SGHAT, FQNNGV. The V and J ends lost 3 bases and 3 bases, in that order; junction bases with no gene match: 8. The CDR3, as DNA: TGTGCCAGCAGCTTCATAGCACAGGGGAACTACGAGCAGTACTTC. Encoded protein: CASSFIAQGNYEQYF.